The 4 T cell receptor beta chains below all came from one sample that was sequenced in a study of human T cells and chemical hapten exposure. The time point denotes: patch test 3, about 24 weeks after DPC sensitization. Treatment noted: therapeutic diphenylcyclopropenone sensitization with weekly scalp DPC. TCRdb reprocessed the RACE reads with MiXCR, giving one entry per CDR3 protein. The sample records about 200,000 distinct CDR3 sequences, 24% being singletons. Source: whole blood, taken in connection with sensitization to the hapten diphenylcyclopropenone (DPC). Source of these receptors: a woman aged 40-49 years with alopecia areata. Some clones in this sample may be carry-over from other donors' samples.

This chain uses TRBV29-1 with TRBJ2-3; 11 bases are a match to TRBD2. This CDR3 comprises 14 residues. Germline values: CDR1 SQVTM, CDR2 ANQGSEA. V lost 4 bases, J lost 2 bases, and 2 bases stayed unmatched. The CDR3 here is CSVVLAGDTDTQYF. CDR3 in DNA: TGCAGCGTTGTACTAGCGGGAGACACAGATACGCAGTATTTT.

This rearrangement joins TRBV12-3 or TRBV12-4 to TRBJ1-1; D may be TRBD1 (5 bases). This CDR3 contains 17 residues. Trimming cost V 0 bases and J 1 base, with 15 bases left between them. In DNA form, the CDR3 reads TGTGCCAGCAGTTTAGCGAGAGGGGCCTCTGAGAACACTGAAGCTTTCTTT. This translates into CASSLARGASENTEAFF.

V and J are TRBV3-1 and TRBJ1-2; a weak D match, TRBD1 (6 bases). V dropped 6 bases and J dropped 6 bases, with 11 bases sitting between them. Germline V gene lookup returns CDR1 LGHDT and CDR2 YNNKEL (reference sequence). The CDR3 loop spans 12 amino acids. This CDR3 reads CASSYREDGYTF. The CDR3 nucleotides read TGTGCCAGCAGTTACAGGGAGGATGGCTACACCTTC.

The chain carries TRBV7-9 and TRBJ2-1; D is unclear. Trimming removed 4 bases from V and 5 bases from J, with 6 bases in between. In germline, CDR1 is SEHNR, CDR2 FQNEAQ (reference sequence). The CDR3 is made up of 12 amino acids. This chain's CDR3 is CASSSLNNEQFF. The CDR3 DNA is TGTGCCAGCAGCTCTCTCAACAATGAGCAGTTCTTC. The full variable domain, with the rest looked up from reference TRBV7-9 and TRBJ2-1, is DTGVSQNPRHKITKRGQNVTFRCDPISEHNRLYWYRQTLGQGPEFLTYFQNEAQLEKSRLLSDRFSAERPKGSFSTLEIQRTEQGDSAMYLCASSSLNNEQFFGPGTRLTVL.